Following are 8 T cell receptor beta chains from one sample sequenced in a study of cytomegalovirus exposure and HLA in healthy donors. The PCR ran on 60 Vbeta and 13 Jbeta primers. Measured with immunoSEQ multiplex PCR; TCRdb has only the in-frame clones, and not every one. The sample has 150,000 to 250,000 clones; around 78% are singletons. Sequencing used PBMCs. These receptors originate from a man younger than 45 in good health and CMV-seronegative.

This clone was observed a handful of times. The chain is built from TRBV6-6 and TRBJ2-1, with D tentatively TRBD2 (6 bases). CDR3 length: 13 amino acids. V lost 6 bases to trimming and J lost 12 bases, with 18 bases between them. Per germline, CDR1 MNHNY and CDR2 SVGAGI (reference sequence). CDR3 sequence reads: CASSGGDPPAQFF. In DNA form, the CDR3 reads TGTGCCAGCAGCGGCGGGGACCCACCAGCGCAGTTCTTC.

The chain joins TRBV6-6 to TRBJ1-3; D is unresolved. Germline-derived CDR1 and CDR2 are MNHNY and SVGAGI (reference sequence). The CDR3 is 15 amino acids. V was pared by 5 bases and J by 2 bases, with 13 bases between. This CDR3 reads CASSRTASAGNTIYF. CDR3 coding DNA: TGTGCCAGCAGTCGTACAGCTTCAGCTGGAAACACCATATATTTT.

Only a few counts were recorded for this clone. This chain uses TRBV6-5 with TRBJ1-4, with D maybe TRBD1 (6 bases). This CDR3 spans 15 amino acids. Looked up from germline, CDR1 is MNHEY and CDR2 is SVGAGI. Trimming stripped 4 bases from V and 7 bases from J, with 16 bases between. The CDR3 is CASSLSGAGSEKLFF. DNA of the CDR3: TGTGCCAGCAGTTTATCAGGGGCGGGTTCTGAAAAACTGTTTTTT.

This clone was detected only a few times. The chain uses TRBV25-1 and TRBJ1-5; D not certain. Trimming shortened V by 7 bases and J by 5 bases, and 12 bases separated the two germline ends. Germline V gene sequence: CDR1 MGHDK, CDR2 SYGVNS. The CDR3 runs to 13 residues. CDR3: CASTEFGDQPQHF. Here the CDR3 DNA reads TGTGCCAGCACCGAGTTTGGAGATCAGCCCCAGCATTTT. Using reference TRBV25-1 and TRBJ1-5 for the parts outside the CDR3, the full variable domain is EADIYQTPRYLVIGTGKKITLECSQTMGHDKMYWYQQDPGMELHLIHYSYGVNSTEKGDLSSESTVSRIRTEHFPLTLESARPSHTSQYLCASTEFGDQPQHFGDGTRLSIL.

This chain connects TRBV10-3 to TRBJ2-7; TRBD1 aligns across 10 bases. This CDR3 region has 17 residues. J gave up 5 bases and V 3 bases, and 13 bases lay outside the gene matches. Germline V lookup: CDR1 ENHRY, CDR2 SYGVKD. This chain's CDR3 is CAISEVTGGAPIHEQYF. The CDR3 DNA reads TGTGCCATCAGTGAAGTGACAGGGGGCGCCCCCATCCACGAGCAGTACTTC.

The J gene is TRBJ2-7, the V gene TRBV6-1, with 11 bases lining up with TRBD1. Germline assignment: CDR1 MNHNS and CDR2 SASEGT. V gave up 2 bases and J gave up 2 bases; unmatched junction bases: 11. This CDR3 contains 18 residues. The CDR3 sequence is CASSEMGGLGQGAYEQYF. The CDR3 nucleotides are TGTGCCAGCAGTGAAATGGGGGGATTGGGACAGGGGGCCTACGAGCAGTACTTC.

The rearrangement links TRBV7-7 to TRBJ2-7; D is perhaps TRBD1 (5 bases). This CDR3 has 13 amino acids. V lost 1 base and J 4 bases, leaving 8 bases between the germline ends. Germline assignment: CDR1 SSHAT and CDR2 FNYEAQ (reference sequence). The CDR3 nucleotides are TGTGCCAGCAGCTTAGGTAGGGGTTACGAGCAGTACTTC. Encoded protein: CASSLGRGYEQYF.

J is TRBJ2-7 and V is TRBV11-3, with a weak D call TRBD1 (5 bases). The ends were cut back, 3 bases at V and 6 bases at J, with 9 bases in the middle. Looked up from germline, CDR1 is SGHNT and CDR2 is YENEEA. There are 12 residues in the CDR3. The CDR3 protein is CASSFRGAEQYF. The CDR3 DNA is TGTGCCAGCAGCTTCCGTGGGGCCGAGCAGTACTTC.